This T cell receptor (beta chain) was identified in a study of regulatory T cells in long-lasting Graves disease. Arm-PCR of CDR3 regions and iRepertoire HTBI primers were used to build TCR beta libraries. Per the authors' pipeline: Spanning all samples, the identified segments comprised 60 to 80 TRBV and around 13 TRBJ. TCRdb passed the multiplex PCR reads through MiXCR, listing each CDR3 protein once. These V and J calls originate from TCRdb's pipeline instead of the authors' own analysis. This table has around 330,000 distinct CDR3 sequences, 15% to 20% appearing once. This clonotype was observed at least ten times. Specified time point: newly diagnosed GD, antithyroid drugs for less than 3 months. PBMC RNA was the source of the TCR library. An endocrinology department in Xi'an, China, supplied the patients. The V segment lost 3 bases and the J segment 5 bases; nucleotides outside the gene matches: 6. The germline CDR1 and CDR2 sequences are GTSNPN and SVGIG (reference sequence). The CDR3 extends over 13 amino acids.

This sample comprised peripheral blood mononuclear cells (PBMCs), obtained at new diagnosis, from a patient treated with antithyroid drugs. The receptor comes from a female donor with Graves disease. The chain carries TRBV30 and TRBJ1-2, with TRBD1 matching 7 bases. CDR3 nucleotide sequence: TGTGCCTGGAGACCCGACAGGGAGTATGGCTACACCTTC. This encodes CAWRPDREYGYTF.